This TCR beta chain was recorded in a study of blood T cell repertoires in COVID-19. For the study at large: PBMCs, B-cell-depleted T cells, or T cells provided the cDNA or gDNA that made up the material.

Method: immunoSEQ multiplex PCR; TCRdb's copy keeps in-frame clones and lacks some. This sample has under 150,000 clones, with approximately 88% found just once. The sequence was collected from a woman aged 25 to 39 with acute COVID-19. Sequencing used PBMCs or T cells enriched from blood (not recorded which).

CDR3 sequence reads: CASSQVAGSSGGYTF. The CDR3 coding sequence is TGCGCCAGCAGCCAAGTGGCAGGATCGTCGGGAGGCTACACCTTC. The rearrangement links TRBV4-1 to TRBJ1-2; D gene uncertain. Per the germline V gene, CDR1 is MGHRA and CDR2 is YSYEKL. The CDR3 length is 15 residues. Trimming left V 1 base short and J 8 bases short, with 17 bases between.